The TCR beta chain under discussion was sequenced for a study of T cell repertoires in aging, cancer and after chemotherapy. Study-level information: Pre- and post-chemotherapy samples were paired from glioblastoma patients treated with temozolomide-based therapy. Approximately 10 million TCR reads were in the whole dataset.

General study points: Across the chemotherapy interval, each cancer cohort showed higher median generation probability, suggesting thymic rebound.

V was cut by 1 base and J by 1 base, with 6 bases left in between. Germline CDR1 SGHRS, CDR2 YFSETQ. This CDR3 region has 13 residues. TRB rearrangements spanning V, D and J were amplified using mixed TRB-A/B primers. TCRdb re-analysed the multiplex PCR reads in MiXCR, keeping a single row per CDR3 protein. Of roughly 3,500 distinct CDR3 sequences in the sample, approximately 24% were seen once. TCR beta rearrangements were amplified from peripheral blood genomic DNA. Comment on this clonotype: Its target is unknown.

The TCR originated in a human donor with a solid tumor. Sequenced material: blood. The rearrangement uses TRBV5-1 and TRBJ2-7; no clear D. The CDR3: CASSLSRSYEQYF. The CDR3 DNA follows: TGCGCCAGCAGCTTGTCTCGGTCCTACGAGCAGTACTTC.